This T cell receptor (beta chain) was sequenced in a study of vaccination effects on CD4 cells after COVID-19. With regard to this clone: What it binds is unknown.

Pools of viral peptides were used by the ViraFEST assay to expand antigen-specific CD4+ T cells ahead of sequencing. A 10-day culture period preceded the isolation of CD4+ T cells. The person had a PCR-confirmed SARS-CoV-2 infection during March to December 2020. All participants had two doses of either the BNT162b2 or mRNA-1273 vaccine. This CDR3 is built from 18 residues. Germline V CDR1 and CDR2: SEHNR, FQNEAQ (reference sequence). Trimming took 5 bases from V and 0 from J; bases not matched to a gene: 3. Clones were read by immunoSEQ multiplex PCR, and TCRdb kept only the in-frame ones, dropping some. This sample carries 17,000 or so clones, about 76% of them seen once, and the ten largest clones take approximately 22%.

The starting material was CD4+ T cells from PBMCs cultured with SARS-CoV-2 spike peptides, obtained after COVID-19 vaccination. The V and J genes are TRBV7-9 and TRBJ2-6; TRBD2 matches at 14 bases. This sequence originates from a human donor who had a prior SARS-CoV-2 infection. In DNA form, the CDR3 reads TGTGCCAGCAGCCAGGGGACTAGCGGGAGCTCTGGGGCCAACGTCCTGACTTTC. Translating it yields CASSQGTSGSSGANVLTF.